This TCR beta chain appears in the sequencing data of a study of radiotherapy plus CTLA-4 blockade in lung cancer. As to this clone: The antigen is unknown.

General study findings and limits: After treatment with radiotherapy plus ipilimumab, TCR clones that came from the tumor expanded in blood.

TCRdb's copy holds only in-frame clones and misses some; the assay was immunoSEQ multiplex PCR. Among roughly 69,000 clones, roughly four fifths were seen once, and the ten largest hold more than 15%. Germline V gives CDR1 SNHLY, CDR2 FYNNEI. The CDR3 is 15 amino acids. V shed 1 base and J 4 bases; nucleotides not matched to a gene: 3. The gene calls are TRBV2 and TRBJ2-3; 9 positions match TRBD1. The TCR was taken from a human donor with non-small cell lung cancer whose response to radiotherapy plus ipilimumab could not be evaluated. Some clones in this sample may be carry-over from other donors' samples. The sequenced sample was peripheral blood, obtained from a patient treated with radiotherapy plus ipilimumab. This CDR3 is CASSEGGTGSDTQYF. The DNA for the CDR3 is TGTGCCAGCAGTGAAGGCGGGACAGGGTCAGATACGCAGTATTTT.